The 24 T cell receptor beta chains below come from one sample, sequenced in a study of T cell responses to AZD1222 COVID-19 vaccine. Method: immunoSEQ multiplex PCR; TCRdb's copy keeps in-frame clones and lacks some. The repertoire holds 70,000 to 95,000 clones, with more than 90% as singletons. Sequencing was performed on peripheral blood, taken on day 0 of AZD1222 vaccination. These receptors were taken from an adult in good health.

A word on this clone: Other nucleotide sequences from this sample produce the same CDR3. The chain joins TRBV9 to TRBJ1-2; maybe TRBD1 (6 bases). The CDR3 consists of 16 residues. V was pared by 0 bases and J by 4 bases, with 16 bases between. The germline CDR1 and CDR2 sequences are SGDLS and YYNGEE. The CDR3 region has the DNA TGTGCCAGCAGCGTAGCGTCTGGGGGGCTAGGCTATGGCTACACCTTC. Amino acid sequence: CASSVASGGLGYGYTF.

This clone was seen a single time. This chain joins TRBV7-3 and TRBJ2-6; D is undetermined. This CDR3 contains 16 residues. Trimming shortened V by 2 bases and J by 4 bases, and 12 bases separated the two germline ends. The germline CDR1 and CDR2 sequences are SGHTA and FQGTGA. The CDR3 region has the DNA TGTGCCAGCAGCTTAGCCACCCGACCCGGGGCCAACGTCCTGACTTTC. Residues: CASSLATRPGANVLTF. The variable domain in full, with the rest retrieved from reference TRBV7-3 and TRBJ2-6, is GAGVSQTPSNKVTEKGKYVELRCDPISGHTALYWYRQSLGQGPEFLIYFQGTGAADDSGLPNDRFFAVRPEGSVSTLKIQRTERGDSAVYLCASSLATRPGANVLTFGAGSRLTVL.

The chain links TRBV6-5 to TRBJ1-2, with D maybe TRBD1 (5 bases). Trimming removed 4 bases at V and 4 bases at J, with 13 bases between. Germline V lookup: CDR1 MNHEY, CDR2 SVGAGI. The CDR3 spans 14 residues. CDR3 coding DNA: TGTGCCAGCAGTTCCCTCAGGGAGACCTATGGCTACACCTTC. Encoded protein: CASSSLRETYGYTF.

This chain joins TRBV5-1 and TRBJ1-3; no clear D gene. CDR1 is SGHRS, CDR2 YFSETQ, per germline. There are 13 residues in the CDR3. Trimming shortened V by 4 bases and J by 4 bases, and 9 bases separated the two germline ends. CDR3 DNA sequence: TGCGCCAGCAGCCCACTGGGAGGAAACACCATATATTTT. Encoded protein: CASSPLGGNTIYF.

The chain links TRBV5-1 to TRBJ2-7; TRBD2 matches 10 bases. Per the germline V gene, CDR1 is SGHRS and CDR2 is YFSETQ. The CDR3 runs 14 residues. With 7 bases clipped from V and 6 bases from J, the junction kept 10 bases outside the gene matches. CDR3 residues: CASSVQREGTEQYF. CDR3 in DNA: TGCGCCAGCTCAGTTCAGCGGGAGGGGACCGAGCAGTACTTC.

The chain carries TRBV20-1 and TRBJ1-1; D gene uncertain. Trimming pared 0 bases from V and 6 bases from J, leaving 5 bases between. The germline V gene has CDR1 DFQATT and CDR2 SNEGSKA (reference sequence). The CDR3 is 11 amino acids. The chain's CDR3 is CSARDGSEAFF. CDR3 coding DNA: TGCAGTGCTAGAGACGGGTCTGAAGCTTTCTTT.

The rearrangement uses TRBV5-1 and TRBJ1-3, with 8 bases lining up with TRBD1. Germline trimming cut 7 bases from V and 3 bases from J; bases unmatched to any gene: 9. This CDR3 contains 15 residues. Germline CDR1 is SGHRS and CDR2 is YFSETQ. In DNA, the CDR3 is TGCGCCAGCGGGTTCGGACAGGGCCTTGGAAACACCATATATTTT. Translated, it gives CASGFGQGLGNTIYF.

This clone was detected a few times. This sequence joins TRBV7-8 and TRBJ2-1; no firm D call. The CDR3 has 14 residues. CDR1 SGHVS and CDR2 FQNEAQ come from the germline V gene. The ends were cut back, 5 bases at V and 2 bases at J, with 10 bases in the middle. DNA of the CDR3: TGTGCCAGCAGCCGAGAAGGGCCCTACAATGAGCAGTTCTTC. This gives the protein CASSREGPYNEQFF.

Worth noting for this clone: Distinct nucleotide sequences in the sample also encode this CDR3. DNA of the CDR3: TGTGCCAGCTCACCAGGGCACCAAGCTAACTATGGCTACACCTTC. This sequence encodes CASSPGHQANYGYTF. V usage is TRBV18 and J usage is TRBJ1-2; D not certain. Trimming stripped 2 bases from V and 0 bases from J, with 10 bases between. CDR3 size: 15 residues. Germline lookup yields CDR1 KGHSH and CDR2 LQKENI.

This chain uses TRBV4-1 with TRBJ1-2, with D perhaps TRBD1 (6 bases). This CDR3 region has 18 residues. Germline assignment: CDR1 MGHRA and CDR2 YSYEKL. Between the trimmed V and J ends, which lost 0 bases and 3 bases, there was a span of 20 bases. The CDR3 sequence is CASSQDPTRGGAHYGYTF. The CDR3 DNA sequence: TGCGCCAGCAGCCAAGACCCAACCCGGGGGGGGGCGCACTATGGCTACACCTTC.

The chain uses TRBV19 and TRBJ2-7, with D maybe TRBD2 (5 bases). The CDR3 extends over 14 amino acids. The germline V gene encodes CDR1 LNHDA and CDR2 SQIVND (reference sequence). The ends were cut back, 3 bases at V and 5 bases at J, with 14 bases in the middle. In DNA, the CDR3 is TGTGCCAGTAGTATCGGAGCGGCCGGCGACGAGCAGTACTTC. As protein: CASSIGAAGDEQYF.

The V call is TRBV4-2, the J call TRBJ1-1; D not resolved. CDR1 and CDR2 from the germline V gene are LGHNA and YNFKEQ. The CDR3 spans 14 residues. V was cut by 0 bases and J by 6 bases, with 11 bases left in between. As DNA, the CDR3 is TGTGCCAGCAGCCAAGAGGGGATTAGGGCTGAAGCTTTCTTT. It yields the protein CASSQEGIRAEAFF.

The chain recombines TRBV19 with TRBJ1-3; TRBD1 aligns across 9 bases. Germline V gives CDR1 LNHDA, CDR2 SQIVND (reference sequence). V was pared by 4 bases and J by 2 bases, with 6 bases of the junction left unmatched. CDR3 size: 16 residues. The CDR3 DNA sequence: TGTGCCAGTAGTAACCCGGGACAGGGAACTGGAAACACCATATATTTT. Amino acids: CASSNPGQGTGNTIYF.

Only one count was recorded for this clone. CDR3 loop: CASSLGVNEQFF. CDR3 nucleotides: TGTGCCAGCAGTTTGGGGGTAAATGAGCAGTTCTTC. The chain is built from TRBV12-3 or TRBV12-4 and TRBJ2-1, with D perhaps matching TRBD1 or TRBD2 (5 bases each). Trimming shortened V by 3 bases and J by 7 bases, and 7 bases separated the two germline ends. The CDR3 is made up of 12 amino acids.

This sequence joins TRBV11-3 and TRBJ1-6, with 7 nucleotides matching TRBD1. This CDR3 has 15 amino acids. Germline-derived CDR1 and CDR2 are SGHNT and YENEEA. The ends lost 3 bases at V and 7 bases at J; junction bases unmatched: 6. This CDR3 reads CASSLDRMGNSPLHF. CDR3 in DNA: TGTGCCAGCAGCTTGGACAGGATGGGCAATTCACCCCTCCACTTT.

This rearrangement joins TRBV5-4 to TRBJ1-2, with 7 bases that match TRBD1. With 4 bases clipped from V and 5 bases from J, the junction kept 5 bases outside the gene matches. Germline assignment: CDR1 SGHNT and CDR2 YYREEE (reference sequence). The CDR3 loop spans 13 amino acids. The CDR3 nucleotides are TGTGCCAGCAGCCCTGACAGGGCGTATGGCTACACCTTC. It specifies CASSPDRAYGYTF.

This clone was picked up a small number of times. The J gene is TRBJ2-1, the V gene TRBV7-3; TRBD2 agrees at 11 bases. J was trimmed by 8 bases and V by 5 bases; bases with no gene match: 5. The germline gives CDR1 SGHTA, CDR2 FQGTGA. CDR3 size: 14 residues. The CDR3 protein is CASSPGLAADEQFF. The CDR3 nucleotides read TGTGCCAGCAGCCCGGGACTAGCGGCGGATGAGCAGTTCTTC. The variable domain in full, with the rest retrieved from reference TRBV7-3 and TRBJ2-1, is GAGVSQTPSNKVTEKGKYVELRCDPISGHTALYWYRQSLGQGPEFLIYFQGTGAADDSGLPNDRFFAVRPEGSVSTLKIQRTERGDSAVYLCASSPGLAADEQFFGPGTRLTVL.

This clone was seen once. V usage is TRBV18 and J usage is TRBJ1-1; D not certain. The CDR3 sequence is 14 residues long. Looked up from germline, CDR1 is KGHSH and CDR2 is LQKENI. Trimming removed 6 bases at V and 1 base at J, with 12 bases between. The CDR3 protein is CASSGDSANTEAFF. The CDR3 DNA reads TGTGCCAGCTCTGGCGACTCCGCGAACACTGAAGCTTTCTTT.

The CDR3 spells CASSQGRPSEKLFF. The CDR3 DNA reads as TGTGCCAGCAGCCAAGGACGTCCAAGCGAAAAACTGTTTTTT. The V and J genes are TRBV3-1 (or the pseudogene TRBV3-2) and TRBJ1-4; D gene uncertain. The germline CDR1 and CDR2 sequences are LGHDT and YNNKEL (reference sequence). The CDR3 is made up of 14 amino acids. V was cut by 1 base and J by 8 bases, with 11 bases left in between.

As to this clone: The same CDR3 arises from other DNA sequences in this sample as well. This chain joins TRBV11-3 and TRBJ2-3; D not resolved. In germline, CDR1 is SGHNT, CDR2 YENEEA. CDR3 length: 13 residues. Trimming took 3 bases from V and 1 from J, leaving 5 bases between them. The CDR3 region is CASSLAGTDTQYF. Here the CDR3 DNA reads TGTGCCAGCAGCTTGGCCGGCACAGATACGCAGTATTTT.

In DNA form, the CDR3 reads TGTGCCAGCAGCTTGGGTCCGAATAATTCACCCCTCCACTTT. It yields the protein CASSLGPNNSPLHF. The rearrangement joins TRBV5-4 to TRBJ1-6; D gene ambiguous. Germline CDR1 and CDR2: SGHNT and YYREEE (reference sequence). The CDR3 is made up of 14 amino acids. Trimming stripped 0 bases from V and 5 bases from J, with 6 bases between. The full variable domain, its missing parts supplied by reference TRBV5-4 and TRBJ1-6, is ETGVTQSPTHLIKTRGQQVTLRCSSQSGHNTVSWYQQALGQGPQFIFQYYREEENGRGNFPPRFSGLQFPNYSSELNVNALELDDSALYLCASSLGPNNSPLHFGNGTRLTVT.

V gene TRBV25-1 combines with J gene TRBJ1-1; a weak D match, TRBD1 (6 bases). The length of the CDR3 is 12 residues. Germline-derived CDR1 and CDR2 are MGHDK and SYGVNS. V was clipped by 3 bases and J by 12 bases, with 14 bases between them. CDR3 loop: CASSEGRGESFF. The CDR3 region has the DNA TGTGCCAGCAGTGAGGGTAGGGGGGAGTCTTTCTTT.

This sequence joins TRBV19 and TRBJ1-1, with a weak D call TRBD1 (5 bases). With 3 bases removed from V and 10 bases from J, the gap between germline ends came to 18 bases. The CDR3 runs to 14 residues. Per germline, CDR1 LNHDA and CDR2 SQIVND (reference sequence). CDR3 sequence (DNA): TGTGCCAGTAGTATTTCGCAGGGAAGCTCTAGAGCTTTCTTT. Protein sequence: CASSISQGSSRAFF.

This clone came up once. The chain couples TRBV2 to TRBJ2-2; D is possibly TRBD2 (6 bases). The V and J ends lost 7 bases and 5 bases respectively, with 11 bases between them. CDR3 length: 13 residues. Germline lookup yields CDR1 SNHLY and CDR2 FYNNEI. CDR3 amino acids: CASTKTRTGELFF. CDR3 nucleotide sequence: TGTGCCAGCACCAAGACTAGGACCGGGGAGCTGTTTTTT.